Below, one T cell receptor beta chain is given with its context. This clonotype was seen repeatedly, ten times or more. Its antigen remains unidentified. No base-level quality is on record; no much larger clone is a single base apart. The TCR beta CDR3 regions were amplified from RNA transcripts. The first round of RT-PCR for the TCR CDR3 was performed with the HTBI primer set and the Qiagen OneStep RT-PCR kit. Libraries were constructed in a second round of multiplex PCR, after which size selection and purification were performed. Libraries were sequenced paired-end with 100 bp reads on an Illumina HiSeq2000. On the authors' methods: SOAPnuke was used to process the raw data, with reads discarded if the reads contained adapters or uncalled bases, had a mean Phred below 15, or lacked an exact constant-primer or identifier match. COPE v1.2.5 was used to merge high-quality paired reads, and clonotypes were defined as unique nucleotide sequences. Clonotypes were aligned to IMGT TRBV, TRBD and TRBJ reference segments using MiTCR v1.1. The analysis included only V-J combinations with a frequency above 0.0001, which together covered more than 98% of the repertoires. A TCS score was defined as the ratio between F50 (clonal expansion) and ExV (chaos), using BLOSUM62-based TCRdist between CDR3 peptides within each V-J. Welch's t-statistics and random forest reduced just over 500 V-J features to 13, which were used in a naive Bayes classifier (R e1071). The Morisita-Horn index was used to measure how similar the thyroid and blood repertoires were. The raw public data were reprocessed by TCRdb itself: fastp quality trimming at Q25, MiXCR clonotype calling, in-frame beta chains only. Entries are consolidated by CDR3 protein sequence, retaining the most common genes and DNA. Clone size and V and J calls follow TCRdb, not the original study. The sample table contains about 58,000 distinct CDR3 sequences; only one count was recorded for roughly 52% of them. The ten largest account for approximately 13% of the sample.

This entry comes from a study of T cells in Graves' hyperthyroidism and ophthalmopathy (dated by TCRdb to about 2019). For the study in its entirety: Peripheral blood samples were taken at initial diagnosis, before any treatment was given. To identify TCR V-J signatures that set the groups apart, the researchers used a discovery cohort of roughly 100 patients, made up of some 41 with Graves' ophthalmopathy and about 55 with stable Graves' hyperthyroidism. Prospective prediction of ophthalmopathy was tested in an independent validation cohort consisting of fewer than 20 hyperthyroidism patients and over 15 patients who later progressed to ophthalmopathy. The roughly 100 discovery patients were randomly divided into training and test sets at a 7:3 ratio. The study also compared thyroid tissue and blood T-cell repertoires from about six Graves' hyperthyroidism patients. Following sampling, methimazole starting at 30 mg daily was given to hyperthyroidism patients, and high-dose intravenous methylprednisolone was given to ophthalmopathy patients. According to the paper, TCR Vbeta CDR3 sequencing was carried out on about 140 peripheral blood samples, which came from 40 to 45 ophthalmopathy, around 75 hyperthyroidism and roughly 17 progressor patients.

In the ophthalmopathy patients, disease was moderately to severely active, with a Clinical Activity Score of 3 or more, a NOSPECS grade of 4 or more, and a duration of less than 3 months. Patients with uncontrolled infections, other autoimmune diseases, pregnancy or lactation were excluded. Diagnoses were based on clinical symptoms, serum thyroxine and TRAb, thyroid ultrasound and orbital computed tomography. PBMCs were separated from under 11 ml of fresh peripheral blood using Ficoll-Paque density gradient centrifugation. Total RNA was extracted with Trizol reagent, and quality was checked on an Agilent 2100 Bioanalyzer. General conclusions and limits of the study: Most expanded thyroid clonotypes (frequency above 0.001) were also found in blood, which suggests that blood repertoires may mirror thyroid immune responses. No statistical method was used to fix the sample size in advance, and group allocation was not hidden from the investigators. During validation, the model predicted progression to ophthalmopathy a median of approximately 6.5 months ahead of onset, with around 71% sensitivity and roughly 72% specificity. In cross-validation, a model built on a 13 V-J signature told ophthalmopathy apart from stable hyperthyroidism with approximately 90% sensitivity and roughly 82% specificity, and in testing the same model reached 80%/75%.

This clonotype was obtained from a woman aged 25-40 years with Graves' ophthalmopathy. Input material: blood.

The DNA sequence reads TGTGCCAGCATTACGACAGGGGGTAATTCACCCCTCCACTTT. Its coded protein is CASITTGGNSPLHF. This chain is built from TRBV28 and TRBJ1-6; 9 middle bases align to TRBD1. Trimming accounts for 7 bases at V and 6 bases at J, while the number of junction bases matched to no gene is 4. In the germline V gene, CDR1 corresponds to MDHEN and CDR2 to SYDVKM. The CDR3, from cysteine to phenylalanine, totals 14 residues. Only the CDR3 region is kept as DNA, spanning 42 bases read in frame from base 1. The full variable domain, completed from the reference TRBV28 and TRBJ1-6 proteins outside the CDR3, reads DVKVTQSSRYLVKRTGEKVFLECVQDMDHENMFWYRQDPGLGLRLIYFSYDVKMKEKGDIPEGYSVSREKKERFSLILESASTNQTSMYLCASITTGGNSPLHFGNGTRLTVT.